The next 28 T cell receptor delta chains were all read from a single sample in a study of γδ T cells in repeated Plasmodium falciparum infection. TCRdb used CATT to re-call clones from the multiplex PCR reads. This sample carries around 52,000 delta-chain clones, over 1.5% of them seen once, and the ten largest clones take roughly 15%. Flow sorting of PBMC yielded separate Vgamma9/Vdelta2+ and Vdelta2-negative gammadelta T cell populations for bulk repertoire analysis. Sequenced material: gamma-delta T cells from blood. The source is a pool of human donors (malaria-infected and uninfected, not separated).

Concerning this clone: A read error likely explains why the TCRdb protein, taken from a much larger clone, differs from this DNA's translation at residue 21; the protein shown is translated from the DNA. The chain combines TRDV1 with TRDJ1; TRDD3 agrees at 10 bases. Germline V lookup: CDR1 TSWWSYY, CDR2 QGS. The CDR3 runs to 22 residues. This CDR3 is CALGEQPYAGALVVGDTDKLTF. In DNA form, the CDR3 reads TGTGCTCTTGGGGAACAGCCTTACGCTGGTGCTTTAGTAGTGGGGGATACCGATAAACTCACCTTT.

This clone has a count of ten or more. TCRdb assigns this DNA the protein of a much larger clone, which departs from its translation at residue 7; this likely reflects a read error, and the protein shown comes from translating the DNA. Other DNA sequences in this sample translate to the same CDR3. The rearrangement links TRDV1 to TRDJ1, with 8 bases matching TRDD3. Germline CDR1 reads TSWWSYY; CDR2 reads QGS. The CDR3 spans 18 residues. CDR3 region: CALGELRWGMSDTDKLIF. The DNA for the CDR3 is TGCGCTCTTGGGGAACTAAGATGGGGGATGTCCGACACCGATAAACTCATCTTT.

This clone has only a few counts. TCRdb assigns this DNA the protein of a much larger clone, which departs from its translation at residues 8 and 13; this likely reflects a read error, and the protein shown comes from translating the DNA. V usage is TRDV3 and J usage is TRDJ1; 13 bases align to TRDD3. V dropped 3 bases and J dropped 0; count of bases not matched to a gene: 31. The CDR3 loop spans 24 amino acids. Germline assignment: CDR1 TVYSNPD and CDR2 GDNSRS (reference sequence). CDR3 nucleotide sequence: TGTGCCTTACCAATGTCCCCCACAACTGGGGGATACGTGTATCCAAAAACGTACACCGATAAACTCATCTTT. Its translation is CALPMSPTTGGYVYPKTYTDKLIF.

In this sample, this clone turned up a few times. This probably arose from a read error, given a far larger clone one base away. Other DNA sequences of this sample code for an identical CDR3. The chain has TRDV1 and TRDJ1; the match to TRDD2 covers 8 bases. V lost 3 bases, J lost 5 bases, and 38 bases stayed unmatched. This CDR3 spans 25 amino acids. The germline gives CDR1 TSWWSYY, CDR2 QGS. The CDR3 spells CALGELGPASYSWGFPLFLADKLIF. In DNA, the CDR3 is TGTGCTCTTGGGGAGCTCGGGCCCGCTTCCTACAGCTGGGGATTCCCCTTGTTCCTAGCGGATAAACTCATCTTT.

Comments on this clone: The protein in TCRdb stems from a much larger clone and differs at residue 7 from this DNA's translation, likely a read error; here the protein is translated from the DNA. DNA for the CDR3: TGTGCCTGTGACACCCCGTTTGTACTGGGGGATACTGGGAGCTCCTGGGACACCCGACAGATGTTTTTC. Protein product: CACDTPFVLGDTGSSWDTRQMFF. This rearrangement joins TRDV2 to TRDJ3; TRDD3 matches 12 bases. TCRdb lists no J gene, so it was determined here by aligning the DNA to germline. The CDR3 sequence is 23 residues long. Germline V gene data show CDR1 as GEAIGNYY and CDR2 as EKD. The V segment lost 0 bases and the J segment 0 bases; nucleotides outside the gene matches: 14.

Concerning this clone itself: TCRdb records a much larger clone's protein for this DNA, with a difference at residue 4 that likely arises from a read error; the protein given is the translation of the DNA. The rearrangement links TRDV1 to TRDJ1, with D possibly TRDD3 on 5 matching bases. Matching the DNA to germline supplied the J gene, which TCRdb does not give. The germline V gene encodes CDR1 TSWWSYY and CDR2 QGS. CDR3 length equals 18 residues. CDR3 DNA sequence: TGTGCTCTTGAGGAATACGTAGCTTCGGCCCCGTACACCGATAAACTCATCTTT. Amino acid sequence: CALEEYVASAPYTDKLIF.

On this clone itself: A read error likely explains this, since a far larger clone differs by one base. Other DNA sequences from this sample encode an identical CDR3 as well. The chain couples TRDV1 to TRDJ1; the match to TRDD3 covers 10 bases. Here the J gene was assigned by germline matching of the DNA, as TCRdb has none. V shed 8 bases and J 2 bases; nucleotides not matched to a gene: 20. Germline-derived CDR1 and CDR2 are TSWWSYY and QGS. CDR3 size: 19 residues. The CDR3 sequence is CALIITHGYLLGDTDKLIF. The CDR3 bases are TGTGCTCTTATCATTACCCATGGTTACTTACTGGGGGATACCGATAAACTCATCTTT.

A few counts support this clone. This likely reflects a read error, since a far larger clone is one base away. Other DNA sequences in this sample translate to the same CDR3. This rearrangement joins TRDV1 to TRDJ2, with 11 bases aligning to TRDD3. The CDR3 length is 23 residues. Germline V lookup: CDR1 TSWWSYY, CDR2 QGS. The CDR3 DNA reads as TGTGCTCTTGGGGAACTAGGCCGTTTACTGTCATACTGGGGGATAAGTTTGACAGCGCAACTCTTCTTT. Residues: CALGELGRLLSYWGISLTAQLFF.

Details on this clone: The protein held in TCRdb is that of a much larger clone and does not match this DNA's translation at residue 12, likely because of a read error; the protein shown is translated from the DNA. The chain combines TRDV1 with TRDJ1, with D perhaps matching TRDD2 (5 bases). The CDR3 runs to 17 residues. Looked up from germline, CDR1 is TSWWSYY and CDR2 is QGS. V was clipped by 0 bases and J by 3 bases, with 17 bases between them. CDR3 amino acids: CALGELPSYIFPDKLIF. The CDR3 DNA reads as TGTGCTCTTGGGGAACTTCCATCATATATCTTCCCCGATAAACTCATCTTT.

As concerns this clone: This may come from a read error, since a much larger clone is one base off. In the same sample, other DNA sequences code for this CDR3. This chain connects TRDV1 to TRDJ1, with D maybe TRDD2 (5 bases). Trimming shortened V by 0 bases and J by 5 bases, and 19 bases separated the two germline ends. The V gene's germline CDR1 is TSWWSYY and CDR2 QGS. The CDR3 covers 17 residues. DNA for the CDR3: TGTGCTCTTGGGGAACTTTGGCTAGCCCCCTACGCGGATAAACTCATCTTT. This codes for CALGELWLAPYADKLIF.

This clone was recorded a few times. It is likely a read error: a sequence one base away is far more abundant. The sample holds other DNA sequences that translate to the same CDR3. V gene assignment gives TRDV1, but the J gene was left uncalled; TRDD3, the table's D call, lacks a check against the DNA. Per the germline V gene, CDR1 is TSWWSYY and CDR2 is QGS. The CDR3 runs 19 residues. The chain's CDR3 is CALGELGSWGIRDGDKLIF. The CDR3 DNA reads TGTGCTCTTGGGGAACTGGGTTCTTGGGGGATACGAGACGGCGATAAACTCATTTTT.

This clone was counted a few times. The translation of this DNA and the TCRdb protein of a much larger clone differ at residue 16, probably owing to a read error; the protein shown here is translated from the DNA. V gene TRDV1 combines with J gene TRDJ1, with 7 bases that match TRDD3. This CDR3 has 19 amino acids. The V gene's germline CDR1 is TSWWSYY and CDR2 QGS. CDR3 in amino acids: CALGEPSSLGVHHTDELIF. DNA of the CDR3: TGTGCTCTTGGGGAGCCTAGTAGTCTGGGGGTCCACCACACCGATGAACTCATCTTT.

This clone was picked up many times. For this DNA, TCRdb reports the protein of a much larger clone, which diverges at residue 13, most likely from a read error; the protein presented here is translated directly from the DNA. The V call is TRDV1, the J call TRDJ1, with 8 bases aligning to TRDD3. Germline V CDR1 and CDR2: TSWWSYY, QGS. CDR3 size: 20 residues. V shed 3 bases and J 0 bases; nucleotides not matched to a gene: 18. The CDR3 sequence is CALGELLWGTSLEYTDKLIF. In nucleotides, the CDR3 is TGTGCTCTTGGGGAGTTACTCTGGGGGACGAGTTTAGAGTACACCGATAAACTCATCTTT.

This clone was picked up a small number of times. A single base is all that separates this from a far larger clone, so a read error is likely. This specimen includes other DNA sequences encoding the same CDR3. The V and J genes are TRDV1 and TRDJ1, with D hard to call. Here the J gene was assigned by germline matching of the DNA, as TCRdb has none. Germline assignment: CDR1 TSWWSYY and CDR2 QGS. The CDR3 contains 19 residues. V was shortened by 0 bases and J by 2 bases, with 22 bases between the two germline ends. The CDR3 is CALGELESSRSFITDKLIF. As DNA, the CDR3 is TGTGCTCTTGGGGAACTAGAGTCGTCCCGATCCTTTATTACCGATAAACTCATCTTT.

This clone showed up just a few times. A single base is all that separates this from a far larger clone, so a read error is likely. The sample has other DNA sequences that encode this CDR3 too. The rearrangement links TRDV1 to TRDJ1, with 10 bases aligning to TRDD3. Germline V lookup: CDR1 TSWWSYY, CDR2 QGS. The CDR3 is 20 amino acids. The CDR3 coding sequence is TGCGCTCTTGGGAACAAAAGAGGGCTACTGGGGGATTTAAACACCGATAAACTCATCTTT. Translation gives CALGNKRGLLGDLNTDKLIF.

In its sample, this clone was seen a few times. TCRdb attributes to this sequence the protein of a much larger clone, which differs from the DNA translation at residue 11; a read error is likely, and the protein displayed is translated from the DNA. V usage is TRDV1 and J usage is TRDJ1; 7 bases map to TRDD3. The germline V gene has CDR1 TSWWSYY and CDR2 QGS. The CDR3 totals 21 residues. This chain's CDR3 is CALGEFSPAHWGFRFTDKLIF. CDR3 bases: TGTGCCCTTGGGGAATTTAGCCCAGCACACTGGGGATTCAGATTCACCGATAAACTCATCTTT.

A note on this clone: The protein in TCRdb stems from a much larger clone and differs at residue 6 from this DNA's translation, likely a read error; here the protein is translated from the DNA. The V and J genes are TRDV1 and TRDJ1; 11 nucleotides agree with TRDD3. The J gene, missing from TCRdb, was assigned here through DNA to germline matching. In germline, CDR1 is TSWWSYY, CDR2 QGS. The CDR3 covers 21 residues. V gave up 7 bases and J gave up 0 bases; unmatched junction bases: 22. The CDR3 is CALERIWGIQARGAYTDKLIF. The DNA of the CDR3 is TGTGCTCTTGAACGAATCTGGGGGATACAGGCCCGAGGGGCTTACACCGATAAACTCATCTTT.

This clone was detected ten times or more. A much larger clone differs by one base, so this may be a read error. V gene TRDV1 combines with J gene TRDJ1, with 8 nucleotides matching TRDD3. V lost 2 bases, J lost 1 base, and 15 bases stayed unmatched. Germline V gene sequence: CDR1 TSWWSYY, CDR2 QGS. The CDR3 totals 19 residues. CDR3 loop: CALGETRNWGVRGTDKLIF. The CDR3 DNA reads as TGTGCTCTTGGGGAAACCCGAAACTGGGGGGTACGCGGCACCGATAAACTCATCTTT.

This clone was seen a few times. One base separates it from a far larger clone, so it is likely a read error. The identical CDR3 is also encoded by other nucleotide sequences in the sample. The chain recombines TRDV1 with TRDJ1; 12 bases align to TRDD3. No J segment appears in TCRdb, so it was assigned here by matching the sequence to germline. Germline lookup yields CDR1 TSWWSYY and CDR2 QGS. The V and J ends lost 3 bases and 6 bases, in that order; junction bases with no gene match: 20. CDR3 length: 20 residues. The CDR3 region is CALGEPLTDLLGDTAYKLIF. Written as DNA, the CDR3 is TGTGCTCTTGGGGAGCCCCTTACTGATTTACTGGGGGATACAGCCTATAAACTCATCTTT.

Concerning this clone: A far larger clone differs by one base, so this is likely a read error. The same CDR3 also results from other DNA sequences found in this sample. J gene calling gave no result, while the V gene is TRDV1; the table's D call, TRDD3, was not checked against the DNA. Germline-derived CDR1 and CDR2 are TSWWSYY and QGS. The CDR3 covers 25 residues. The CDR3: CALGEVILGLPTDDYWGLNTDKLIF. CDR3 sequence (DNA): TGTGCTCTTGGGGAAGTAATACTTGGCCTTCCTACTGATGATTACTGGGGGCTAAACACCGATAAACTCATCTTC.

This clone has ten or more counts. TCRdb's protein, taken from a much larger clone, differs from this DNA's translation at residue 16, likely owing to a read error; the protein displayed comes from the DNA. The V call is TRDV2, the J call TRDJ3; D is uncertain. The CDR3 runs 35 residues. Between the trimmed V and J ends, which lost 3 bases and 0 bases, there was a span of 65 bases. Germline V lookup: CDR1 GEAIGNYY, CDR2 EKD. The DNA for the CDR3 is TGTGCCTGTGACCCCCCGCGGTTGTGCCACGGCAAAGAATACACCTCGGCCAGGATTCTGTGGATTCAATCCATTAGCTCCTGGGACACCCGACAGATGTTTTTC. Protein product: CACDPPRLCHGKEYTSARILWIQSISSWDTRQMFF.

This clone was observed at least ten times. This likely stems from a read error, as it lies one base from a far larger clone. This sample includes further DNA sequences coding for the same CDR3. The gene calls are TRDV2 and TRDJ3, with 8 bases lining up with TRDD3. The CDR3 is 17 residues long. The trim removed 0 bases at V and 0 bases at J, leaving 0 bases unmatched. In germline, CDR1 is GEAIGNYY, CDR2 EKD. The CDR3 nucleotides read TGTGCCTGTGACACCGGGGGATACTCCTGGGACACCCGACAGATGTTTTTC. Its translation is CACDTGGYSWDTRQMFF.

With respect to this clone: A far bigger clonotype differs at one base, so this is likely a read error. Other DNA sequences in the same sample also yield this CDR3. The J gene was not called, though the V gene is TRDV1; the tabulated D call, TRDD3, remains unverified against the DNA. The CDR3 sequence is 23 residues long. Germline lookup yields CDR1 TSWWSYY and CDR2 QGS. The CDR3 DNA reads TGTGCTCTTGGGGTCCTACCGGGTCCACGTAAACCCACTGGGGGATTATTCACCGATAAACTCATCTTC. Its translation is CALGVLPGPRKPTGGLFTDKLIF.

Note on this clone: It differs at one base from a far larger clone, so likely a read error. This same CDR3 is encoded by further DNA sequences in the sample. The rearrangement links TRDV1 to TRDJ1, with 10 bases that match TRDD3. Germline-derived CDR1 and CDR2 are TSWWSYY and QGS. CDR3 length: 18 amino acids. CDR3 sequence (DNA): TGTGCTCTTGGTTCTATCTTACCTCTCTGGGGGATAACGAAGCAACTCATCTTC. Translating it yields CALGSILPLWGITKQLIF.

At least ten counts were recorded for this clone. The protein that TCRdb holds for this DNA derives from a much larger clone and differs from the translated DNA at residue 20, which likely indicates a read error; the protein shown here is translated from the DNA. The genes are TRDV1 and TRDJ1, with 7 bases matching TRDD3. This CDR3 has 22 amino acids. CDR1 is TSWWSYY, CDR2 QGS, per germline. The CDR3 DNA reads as TGTGCTCTTGGGGTGGTGGTCGATACCCCGCGGTTATACTGGGGTTATACCGATAAACCCATCTTT. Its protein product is CALGVVVDTPRLYWGYTDKPIF.

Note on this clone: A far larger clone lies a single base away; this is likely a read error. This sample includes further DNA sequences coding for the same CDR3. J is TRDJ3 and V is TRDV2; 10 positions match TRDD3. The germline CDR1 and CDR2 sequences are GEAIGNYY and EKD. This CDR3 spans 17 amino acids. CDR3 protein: CACDTGGYSWDTRQMFF. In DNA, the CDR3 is TGTGCCTGTGACACTGGGGGATACTCCTGGGACACCCGACAAATGTTTTTC.

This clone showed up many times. The CDR3 sequence: CALGELDGPTGIRIF. The DNA for the CDR3 is TGTGCTCTTGGGGAACTAGACGGTCCTACGGGGATACGGATCTTT. The rearrangement links TRDV1 to TRDJ1, with 9 bases aligning to TRDD3. The CDR3 is 15 amino acids. Germline CDR1 reads TSWWSYY; CDR2 reads QGS. V lost 0 bases, J lost 14 bases, and 13 bases stayed unmatched.

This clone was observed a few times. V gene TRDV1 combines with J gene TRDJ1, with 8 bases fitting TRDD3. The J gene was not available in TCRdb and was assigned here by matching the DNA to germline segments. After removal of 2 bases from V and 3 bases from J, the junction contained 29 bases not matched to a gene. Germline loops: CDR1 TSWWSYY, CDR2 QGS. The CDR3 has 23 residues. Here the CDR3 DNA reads TGTGCTCTTGGGGAATACCCCCCCCGACCCCCTCAAACTGGGGGGTTTGGCCCCGATAAACTCATCTTT. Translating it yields CALGEYPPRPPQTGGFGPDKLIF.